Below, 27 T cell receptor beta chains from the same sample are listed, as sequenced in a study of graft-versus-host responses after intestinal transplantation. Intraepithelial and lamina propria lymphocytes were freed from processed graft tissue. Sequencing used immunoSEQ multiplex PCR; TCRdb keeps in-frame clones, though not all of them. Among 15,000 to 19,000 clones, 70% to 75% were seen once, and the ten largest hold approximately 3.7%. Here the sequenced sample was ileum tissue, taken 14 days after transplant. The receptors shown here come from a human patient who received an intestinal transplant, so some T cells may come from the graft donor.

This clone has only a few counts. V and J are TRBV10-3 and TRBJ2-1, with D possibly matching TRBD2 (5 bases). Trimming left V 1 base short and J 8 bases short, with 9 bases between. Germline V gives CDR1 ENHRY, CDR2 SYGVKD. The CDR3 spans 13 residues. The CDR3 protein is CAISEYERDEQFF. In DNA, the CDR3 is TGTGCCATCAGTGAGTATGAGAGGGATGAGCAGTTCTTC.

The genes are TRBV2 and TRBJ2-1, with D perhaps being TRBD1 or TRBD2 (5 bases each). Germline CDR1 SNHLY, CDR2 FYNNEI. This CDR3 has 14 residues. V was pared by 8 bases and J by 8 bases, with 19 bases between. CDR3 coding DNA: TGTGCCAGCTCCCACCGGGACCCTGGATATGAGCAGTTCTTC. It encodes CASSHRDPGYEQFF.

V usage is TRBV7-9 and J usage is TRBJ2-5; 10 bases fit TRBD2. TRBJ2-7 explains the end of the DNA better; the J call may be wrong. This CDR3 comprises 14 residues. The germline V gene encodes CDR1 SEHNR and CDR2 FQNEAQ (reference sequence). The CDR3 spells CASSPGTSVYEQYF. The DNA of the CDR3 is TGTGCCAGCAGCCCCGGGACTAGCGTATACGAGCAGTACTTC.

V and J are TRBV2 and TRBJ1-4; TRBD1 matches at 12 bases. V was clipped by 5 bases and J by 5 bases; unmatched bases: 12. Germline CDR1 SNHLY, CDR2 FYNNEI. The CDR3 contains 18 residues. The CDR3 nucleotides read TGTGCCAGCAGTCCCCACCCCGGGACAGGGGGCGCGAATGAAAAACTGTTTTTT. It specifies CASSPHPGTGGANEKLFF.

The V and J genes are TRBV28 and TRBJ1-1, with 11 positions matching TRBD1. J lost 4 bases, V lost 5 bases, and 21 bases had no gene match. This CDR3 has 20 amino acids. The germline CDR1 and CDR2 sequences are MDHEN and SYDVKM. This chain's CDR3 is CASSPIRTGGALRGVTEAFF. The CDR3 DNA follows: TGTGCCAGCAGTCCAATACGGACAGGGGGCGCATTACGGGGGGTCACTGAAGCTTTCTTT.

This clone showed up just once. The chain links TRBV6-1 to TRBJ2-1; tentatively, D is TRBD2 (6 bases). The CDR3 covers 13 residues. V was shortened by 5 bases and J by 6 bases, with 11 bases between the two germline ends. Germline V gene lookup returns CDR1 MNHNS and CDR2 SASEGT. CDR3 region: CASSYNSGNEQFF. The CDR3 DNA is TGTGCCAGCAGTTATAATAGCGGCAATGAGCAGTTCTTC.

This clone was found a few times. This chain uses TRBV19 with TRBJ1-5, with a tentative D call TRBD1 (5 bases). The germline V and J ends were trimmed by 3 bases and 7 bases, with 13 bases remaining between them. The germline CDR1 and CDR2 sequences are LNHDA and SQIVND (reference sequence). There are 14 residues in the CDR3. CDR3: CASSILSGKQPQHF. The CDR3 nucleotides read TGTGCCAGTAGTATCCTGTCAGGGAAGCAGCCCCAGCATTTT.

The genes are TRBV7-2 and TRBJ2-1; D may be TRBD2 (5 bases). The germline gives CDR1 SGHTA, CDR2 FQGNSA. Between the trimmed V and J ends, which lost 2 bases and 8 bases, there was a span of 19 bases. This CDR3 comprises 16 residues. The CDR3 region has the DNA TGTGCCAGCAGCTTATTGAGACTGACCCCAGCGGATGAGCAGTTCTTC. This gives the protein CASSLLRLTPADEQFF.

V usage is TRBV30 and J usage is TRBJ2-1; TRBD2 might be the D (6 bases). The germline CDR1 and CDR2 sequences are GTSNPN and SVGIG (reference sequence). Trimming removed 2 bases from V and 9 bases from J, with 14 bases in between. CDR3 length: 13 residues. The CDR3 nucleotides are TGTGCCTGGAGTCTCGGGAGAATGGGTGAGCAGTTCTTC. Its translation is CAWSLGRMGEQFF.

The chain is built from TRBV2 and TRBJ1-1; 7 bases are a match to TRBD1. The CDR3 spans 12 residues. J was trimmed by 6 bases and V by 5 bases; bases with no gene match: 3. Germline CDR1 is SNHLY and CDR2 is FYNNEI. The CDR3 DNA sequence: TGTGCCAGCAGTCGACAGGGCCCTGAAGCTTTCTTT. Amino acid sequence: CASSRQGPEAFF. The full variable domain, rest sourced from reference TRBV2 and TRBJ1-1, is EPEVTQTPSHQVTQMGQEVILRCVPISNHLYFYWYRQILGQKVEFLVSFYNNEISEKSEIFDDQFSVERPDGSNFTLKIRSTKLEDSAMYFCASSRQGPEAFFGQGTRLTVV.

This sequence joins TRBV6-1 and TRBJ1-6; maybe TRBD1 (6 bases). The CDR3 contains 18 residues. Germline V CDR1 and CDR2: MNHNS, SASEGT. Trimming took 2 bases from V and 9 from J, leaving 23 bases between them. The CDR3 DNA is TGTGCCAGCAGTGAATACGTTCAGGCCCCGACAGGTAGTTCACCCCTCCACTTT. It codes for CASSEYVQAPTGSSPLHF.

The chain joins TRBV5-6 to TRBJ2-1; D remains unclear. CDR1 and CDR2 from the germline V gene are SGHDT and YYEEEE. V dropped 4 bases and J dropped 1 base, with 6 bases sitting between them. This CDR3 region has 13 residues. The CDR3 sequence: CASSPISYNEQFF. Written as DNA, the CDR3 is TGTGCCAGCAGCCCCATATCCTACAATGAGCAGTTCTTC.

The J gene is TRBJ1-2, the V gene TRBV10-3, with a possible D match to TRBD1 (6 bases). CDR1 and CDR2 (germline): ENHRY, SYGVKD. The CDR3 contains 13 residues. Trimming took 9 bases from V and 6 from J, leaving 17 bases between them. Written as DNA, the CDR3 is TGTGCCATGGCCTCGGCGCCAGGGGATGGCTACACCTTC. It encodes CAMASAPGDGYTF.

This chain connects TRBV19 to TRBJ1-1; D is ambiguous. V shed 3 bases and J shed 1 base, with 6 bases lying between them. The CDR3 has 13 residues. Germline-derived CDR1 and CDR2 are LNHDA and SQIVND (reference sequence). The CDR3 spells CASSMGPNTEAFF. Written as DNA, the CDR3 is TGTGCCAGTAGTATGGGCCCGAACACTGAAGCTTTCTTT.

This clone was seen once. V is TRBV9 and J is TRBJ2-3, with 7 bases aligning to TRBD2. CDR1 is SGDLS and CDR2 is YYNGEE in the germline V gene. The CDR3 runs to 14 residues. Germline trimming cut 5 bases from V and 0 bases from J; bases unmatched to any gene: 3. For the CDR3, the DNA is TGTGCCAGCAGGCCTAGCGGAAGCACAGATACGCAGTATTTT. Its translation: CASRPSGSTDTQYF.

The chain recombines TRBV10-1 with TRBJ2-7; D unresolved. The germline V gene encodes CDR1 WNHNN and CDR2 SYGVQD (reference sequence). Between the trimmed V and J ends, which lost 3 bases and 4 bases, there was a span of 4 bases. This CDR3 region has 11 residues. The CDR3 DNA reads TGCGCCAGCAGTGAAGGGTACGAGCAGTACTTC. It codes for CASSEGYEQYF.

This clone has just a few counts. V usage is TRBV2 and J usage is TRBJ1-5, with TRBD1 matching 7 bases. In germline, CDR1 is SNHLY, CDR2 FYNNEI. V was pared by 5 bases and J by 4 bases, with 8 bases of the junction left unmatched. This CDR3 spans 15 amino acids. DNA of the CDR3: TGTGCCAGCAGTAAGGACCAGGGGGTTAATCAGCCCCAGCATTTT. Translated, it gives CASSKDQGVNQPQHF.

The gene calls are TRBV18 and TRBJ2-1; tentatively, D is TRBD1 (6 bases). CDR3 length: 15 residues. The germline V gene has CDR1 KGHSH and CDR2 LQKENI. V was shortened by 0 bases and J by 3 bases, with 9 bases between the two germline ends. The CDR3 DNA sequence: TGTGCCAGCTCACCACCGGACAGATTCTACAATGAGCAGTTCTTC. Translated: CASSPPDRFYNEQFF.

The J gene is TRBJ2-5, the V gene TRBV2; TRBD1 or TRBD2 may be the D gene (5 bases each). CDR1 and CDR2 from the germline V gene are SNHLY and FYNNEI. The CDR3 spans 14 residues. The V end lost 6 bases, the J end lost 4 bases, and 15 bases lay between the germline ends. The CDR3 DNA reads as TGTGCCAGCAGCCCTCCGGGACCTATAGAGACCCAGTACTTC. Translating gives CASSPPGPIETQYF.

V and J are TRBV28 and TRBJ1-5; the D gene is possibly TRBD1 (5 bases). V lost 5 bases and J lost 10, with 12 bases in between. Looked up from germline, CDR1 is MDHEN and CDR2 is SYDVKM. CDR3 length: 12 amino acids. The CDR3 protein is CASSPSGTPQHF. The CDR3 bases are TGTGCCAGCAGTCCCTCGGGGACTCCCCAGCATTTT.

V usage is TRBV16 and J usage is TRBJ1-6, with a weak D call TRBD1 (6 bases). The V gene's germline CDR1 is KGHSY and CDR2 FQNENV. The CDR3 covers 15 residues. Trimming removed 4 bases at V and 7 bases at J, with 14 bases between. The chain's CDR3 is CASSPLEGGNSPLHF. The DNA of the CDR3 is TGTGCCAGCAGCCCGCTGGAAGGGGGAAATTCACCCCTCCACTTT.

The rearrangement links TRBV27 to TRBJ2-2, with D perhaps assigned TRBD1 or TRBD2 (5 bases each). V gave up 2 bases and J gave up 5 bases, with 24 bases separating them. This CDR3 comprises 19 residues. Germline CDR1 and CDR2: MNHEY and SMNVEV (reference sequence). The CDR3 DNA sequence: TGTGCCAGCAGTTTAAAACCACCTTCACCGGGACCCCAGACCGGGGAGCTGTTTTTT. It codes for CASSLKPPSPGPQTGELFF.

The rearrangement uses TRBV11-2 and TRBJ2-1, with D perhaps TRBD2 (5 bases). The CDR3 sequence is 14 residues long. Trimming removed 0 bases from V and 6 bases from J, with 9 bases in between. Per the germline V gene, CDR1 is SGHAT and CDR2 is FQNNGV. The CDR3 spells CASSLDFGLNEQFF. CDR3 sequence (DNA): TGTGCCAGCAGCTTAGACTTCGGACTCAATGAGCAGTTCTTC.

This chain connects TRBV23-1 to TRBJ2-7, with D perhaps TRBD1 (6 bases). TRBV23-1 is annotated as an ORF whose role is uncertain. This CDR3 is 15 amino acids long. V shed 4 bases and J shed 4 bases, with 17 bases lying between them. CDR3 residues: CASSPGRDRFYEQYF. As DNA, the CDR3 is TGCGCCAGCAGTCCCGGCAGAGACAGGTTTTACGAGCAGTACTTC.

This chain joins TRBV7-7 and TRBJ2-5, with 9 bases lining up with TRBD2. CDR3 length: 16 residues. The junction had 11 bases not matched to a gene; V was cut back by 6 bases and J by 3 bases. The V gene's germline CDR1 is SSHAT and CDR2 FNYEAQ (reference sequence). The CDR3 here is CASRPGTSPTEETQYF. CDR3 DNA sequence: TGTGCCAGCAGGCCCGGGACTAGCCCAACGGAAGAGACCCAGTACTTC.

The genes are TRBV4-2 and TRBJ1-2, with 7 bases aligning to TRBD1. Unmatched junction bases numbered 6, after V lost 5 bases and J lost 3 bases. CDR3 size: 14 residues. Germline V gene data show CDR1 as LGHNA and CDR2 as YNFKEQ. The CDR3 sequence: CASSLVGTDYGYTF. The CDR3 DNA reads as TGTGCCAGCAGCTTAGTTGGGACAGACTATGGCTACACCTTC.

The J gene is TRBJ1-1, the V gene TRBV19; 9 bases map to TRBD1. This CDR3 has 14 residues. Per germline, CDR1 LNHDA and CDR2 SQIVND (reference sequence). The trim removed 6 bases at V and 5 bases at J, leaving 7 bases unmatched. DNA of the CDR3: TGTGCCAGTAGCACACAGGGGGCAGGGACTGAAGCTTTCTTT. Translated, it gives CASSTQGAGTEAFF.